This T cell receptor (beta chain) was sequenced during a study of identical twins. General study findings and limits: Out-of-frame alpha sequences that twins shared showed excess low generation probability.

Unique molecular identifiers were in the cDNA, with template-switch universal primer binding. One entry per CDR3 protein, called by TCRdb with MiXCR from the 5' RACE reads. This table has about 340,000 distinct CDR3 sequences, approximately 13% appearing once. On this clonotype itself: As yet, its antigen is unknown.

The same specimen was also included in a second study, on yellow fever vaccine responses in identical twins.

The source of this sequence is a woman in her late teens or twenties in good health. Input material: CD8+ T cells sorted from blood.

The CDR3 loop reads CASLRVGETQYF. CDR3 DNA: TGTGCCAGCTTGCGGGTGGGAGAGACCCAGTACTTC. V is TRBV13 and J is TRBJ2-5; D might be TRBD2 (5 bases). CDR1 is PRHDT, CDR2 FYEKMQ, per germline (reference sequence). V was pared by 8 bases and J by 4 bases, with 11 bases between. This CDR3 region has 12 residues.